The clone carrying this T cell receptor (beta chain) was found once. This specimen belongs to a study of blood T cell repertoires in COVID-19. Study background: Some COVID-19 samples were acute and others convalescent; all came from the United States, Italy and Spain. The analysed material was cDNA or gDNA that came from T cells, B-cell-depleted T cells, or PBMCs.

Authors' analysis steps: Nucleated cell counts were estimated from reference gene primer amplification. Produced via immunoSEQ multiplex PCR; TCRdb's table is partial and in-frame only. From that table come the V and J calls and clone size; the DNA was used to work out D and trimming. Of about 4,300 clones listed, 78% were seen once; the top ten hold 35% to 45%. What was sequenced was peripheral blood. This TCR was recovered from a human donor with active or convalescent COVID-19. The donor label of this sample is uncertain.

The CDR3 reads CASTGQGRIEAFF. DNA for the CDR3: TGCGCCAGCACGGGACAGGGGAGGATTGAAGCTTTCTTT. The chain uses TRBV5-1 and TRBJ1-1; TRBD1 matches at 10 bases. The germline V gene encodes CDR1 SGHRS and CDR2 YFSETQ. The ends lost 6 bases at V and 7 bases at J; junction bases unmatched: 6. The CDR3 loop spans 13 amino acids.